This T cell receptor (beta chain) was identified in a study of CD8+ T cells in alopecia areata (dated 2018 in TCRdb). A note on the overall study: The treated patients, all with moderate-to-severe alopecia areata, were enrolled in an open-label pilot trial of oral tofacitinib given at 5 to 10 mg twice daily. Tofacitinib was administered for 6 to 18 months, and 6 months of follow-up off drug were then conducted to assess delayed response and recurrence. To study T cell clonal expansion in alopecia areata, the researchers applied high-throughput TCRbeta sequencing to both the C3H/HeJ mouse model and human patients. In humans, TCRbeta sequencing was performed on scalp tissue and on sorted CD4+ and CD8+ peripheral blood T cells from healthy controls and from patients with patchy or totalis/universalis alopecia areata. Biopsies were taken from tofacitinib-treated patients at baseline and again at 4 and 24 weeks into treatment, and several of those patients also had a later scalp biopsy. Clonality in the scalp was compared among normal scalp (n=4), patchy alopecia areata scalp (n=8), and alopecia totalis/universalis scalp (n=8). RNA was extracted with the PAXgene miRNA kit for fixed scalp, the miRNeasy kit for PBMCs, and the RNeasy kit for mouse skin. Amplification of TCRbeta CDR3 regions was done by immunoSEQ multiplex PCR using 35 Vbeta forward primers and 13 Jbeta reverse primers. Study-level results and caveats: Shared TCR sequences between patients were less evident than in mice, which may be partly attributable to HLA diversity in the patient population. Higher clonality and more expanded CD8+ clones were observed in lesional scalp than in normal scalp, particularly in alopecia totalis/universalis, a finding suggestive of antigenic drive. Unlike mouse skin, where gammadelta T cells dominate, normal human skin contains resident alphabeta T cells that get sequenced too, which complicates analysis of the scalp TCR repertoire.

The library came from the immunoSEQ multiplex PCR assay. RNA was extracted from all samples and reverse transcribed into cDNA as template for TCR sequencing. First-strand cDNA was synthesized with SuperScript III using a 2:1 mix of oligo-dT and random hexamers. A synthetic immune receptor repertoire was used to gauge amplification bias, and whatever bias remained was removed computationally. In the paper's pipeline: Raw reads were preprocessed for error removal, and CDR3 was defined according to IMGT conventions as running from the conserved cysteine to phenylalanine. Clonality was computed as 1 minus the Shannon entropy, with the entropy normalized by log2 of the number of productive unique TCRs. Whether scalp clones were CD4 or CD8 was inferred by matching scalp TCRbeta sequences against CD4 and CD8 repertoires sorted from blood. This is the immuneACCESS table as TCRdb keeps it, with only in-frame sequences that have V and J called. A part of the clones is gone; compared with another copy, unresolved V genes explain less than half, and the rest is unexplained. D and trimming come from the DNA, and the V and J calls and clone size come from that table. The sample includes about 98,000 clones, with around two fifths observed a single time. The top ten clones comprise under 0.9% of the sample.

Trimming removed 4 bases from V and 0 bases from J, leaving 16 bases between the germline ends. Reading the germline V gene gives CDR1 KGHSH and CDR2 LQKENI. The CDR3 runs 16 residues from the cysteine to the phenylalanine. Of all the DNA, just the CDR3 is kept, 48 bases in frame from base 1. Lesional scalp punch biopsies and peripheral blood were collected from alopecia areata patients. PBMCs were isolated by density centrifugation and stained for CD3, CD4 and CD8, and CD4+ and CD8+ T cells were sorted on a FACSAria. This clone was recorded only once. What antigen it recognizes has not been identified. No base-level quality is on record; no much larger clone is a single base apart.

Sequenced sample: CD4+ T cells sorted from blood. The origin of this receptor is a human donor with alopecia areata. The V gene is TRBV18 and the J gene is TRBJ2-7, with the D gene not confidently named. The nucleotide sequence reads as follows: TGTGCCAGCTCACGACTGCCTGGGGTAAGCTCCTACGAGCAGTACTTC. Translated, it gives CASSRLPGVSSYEQYF.